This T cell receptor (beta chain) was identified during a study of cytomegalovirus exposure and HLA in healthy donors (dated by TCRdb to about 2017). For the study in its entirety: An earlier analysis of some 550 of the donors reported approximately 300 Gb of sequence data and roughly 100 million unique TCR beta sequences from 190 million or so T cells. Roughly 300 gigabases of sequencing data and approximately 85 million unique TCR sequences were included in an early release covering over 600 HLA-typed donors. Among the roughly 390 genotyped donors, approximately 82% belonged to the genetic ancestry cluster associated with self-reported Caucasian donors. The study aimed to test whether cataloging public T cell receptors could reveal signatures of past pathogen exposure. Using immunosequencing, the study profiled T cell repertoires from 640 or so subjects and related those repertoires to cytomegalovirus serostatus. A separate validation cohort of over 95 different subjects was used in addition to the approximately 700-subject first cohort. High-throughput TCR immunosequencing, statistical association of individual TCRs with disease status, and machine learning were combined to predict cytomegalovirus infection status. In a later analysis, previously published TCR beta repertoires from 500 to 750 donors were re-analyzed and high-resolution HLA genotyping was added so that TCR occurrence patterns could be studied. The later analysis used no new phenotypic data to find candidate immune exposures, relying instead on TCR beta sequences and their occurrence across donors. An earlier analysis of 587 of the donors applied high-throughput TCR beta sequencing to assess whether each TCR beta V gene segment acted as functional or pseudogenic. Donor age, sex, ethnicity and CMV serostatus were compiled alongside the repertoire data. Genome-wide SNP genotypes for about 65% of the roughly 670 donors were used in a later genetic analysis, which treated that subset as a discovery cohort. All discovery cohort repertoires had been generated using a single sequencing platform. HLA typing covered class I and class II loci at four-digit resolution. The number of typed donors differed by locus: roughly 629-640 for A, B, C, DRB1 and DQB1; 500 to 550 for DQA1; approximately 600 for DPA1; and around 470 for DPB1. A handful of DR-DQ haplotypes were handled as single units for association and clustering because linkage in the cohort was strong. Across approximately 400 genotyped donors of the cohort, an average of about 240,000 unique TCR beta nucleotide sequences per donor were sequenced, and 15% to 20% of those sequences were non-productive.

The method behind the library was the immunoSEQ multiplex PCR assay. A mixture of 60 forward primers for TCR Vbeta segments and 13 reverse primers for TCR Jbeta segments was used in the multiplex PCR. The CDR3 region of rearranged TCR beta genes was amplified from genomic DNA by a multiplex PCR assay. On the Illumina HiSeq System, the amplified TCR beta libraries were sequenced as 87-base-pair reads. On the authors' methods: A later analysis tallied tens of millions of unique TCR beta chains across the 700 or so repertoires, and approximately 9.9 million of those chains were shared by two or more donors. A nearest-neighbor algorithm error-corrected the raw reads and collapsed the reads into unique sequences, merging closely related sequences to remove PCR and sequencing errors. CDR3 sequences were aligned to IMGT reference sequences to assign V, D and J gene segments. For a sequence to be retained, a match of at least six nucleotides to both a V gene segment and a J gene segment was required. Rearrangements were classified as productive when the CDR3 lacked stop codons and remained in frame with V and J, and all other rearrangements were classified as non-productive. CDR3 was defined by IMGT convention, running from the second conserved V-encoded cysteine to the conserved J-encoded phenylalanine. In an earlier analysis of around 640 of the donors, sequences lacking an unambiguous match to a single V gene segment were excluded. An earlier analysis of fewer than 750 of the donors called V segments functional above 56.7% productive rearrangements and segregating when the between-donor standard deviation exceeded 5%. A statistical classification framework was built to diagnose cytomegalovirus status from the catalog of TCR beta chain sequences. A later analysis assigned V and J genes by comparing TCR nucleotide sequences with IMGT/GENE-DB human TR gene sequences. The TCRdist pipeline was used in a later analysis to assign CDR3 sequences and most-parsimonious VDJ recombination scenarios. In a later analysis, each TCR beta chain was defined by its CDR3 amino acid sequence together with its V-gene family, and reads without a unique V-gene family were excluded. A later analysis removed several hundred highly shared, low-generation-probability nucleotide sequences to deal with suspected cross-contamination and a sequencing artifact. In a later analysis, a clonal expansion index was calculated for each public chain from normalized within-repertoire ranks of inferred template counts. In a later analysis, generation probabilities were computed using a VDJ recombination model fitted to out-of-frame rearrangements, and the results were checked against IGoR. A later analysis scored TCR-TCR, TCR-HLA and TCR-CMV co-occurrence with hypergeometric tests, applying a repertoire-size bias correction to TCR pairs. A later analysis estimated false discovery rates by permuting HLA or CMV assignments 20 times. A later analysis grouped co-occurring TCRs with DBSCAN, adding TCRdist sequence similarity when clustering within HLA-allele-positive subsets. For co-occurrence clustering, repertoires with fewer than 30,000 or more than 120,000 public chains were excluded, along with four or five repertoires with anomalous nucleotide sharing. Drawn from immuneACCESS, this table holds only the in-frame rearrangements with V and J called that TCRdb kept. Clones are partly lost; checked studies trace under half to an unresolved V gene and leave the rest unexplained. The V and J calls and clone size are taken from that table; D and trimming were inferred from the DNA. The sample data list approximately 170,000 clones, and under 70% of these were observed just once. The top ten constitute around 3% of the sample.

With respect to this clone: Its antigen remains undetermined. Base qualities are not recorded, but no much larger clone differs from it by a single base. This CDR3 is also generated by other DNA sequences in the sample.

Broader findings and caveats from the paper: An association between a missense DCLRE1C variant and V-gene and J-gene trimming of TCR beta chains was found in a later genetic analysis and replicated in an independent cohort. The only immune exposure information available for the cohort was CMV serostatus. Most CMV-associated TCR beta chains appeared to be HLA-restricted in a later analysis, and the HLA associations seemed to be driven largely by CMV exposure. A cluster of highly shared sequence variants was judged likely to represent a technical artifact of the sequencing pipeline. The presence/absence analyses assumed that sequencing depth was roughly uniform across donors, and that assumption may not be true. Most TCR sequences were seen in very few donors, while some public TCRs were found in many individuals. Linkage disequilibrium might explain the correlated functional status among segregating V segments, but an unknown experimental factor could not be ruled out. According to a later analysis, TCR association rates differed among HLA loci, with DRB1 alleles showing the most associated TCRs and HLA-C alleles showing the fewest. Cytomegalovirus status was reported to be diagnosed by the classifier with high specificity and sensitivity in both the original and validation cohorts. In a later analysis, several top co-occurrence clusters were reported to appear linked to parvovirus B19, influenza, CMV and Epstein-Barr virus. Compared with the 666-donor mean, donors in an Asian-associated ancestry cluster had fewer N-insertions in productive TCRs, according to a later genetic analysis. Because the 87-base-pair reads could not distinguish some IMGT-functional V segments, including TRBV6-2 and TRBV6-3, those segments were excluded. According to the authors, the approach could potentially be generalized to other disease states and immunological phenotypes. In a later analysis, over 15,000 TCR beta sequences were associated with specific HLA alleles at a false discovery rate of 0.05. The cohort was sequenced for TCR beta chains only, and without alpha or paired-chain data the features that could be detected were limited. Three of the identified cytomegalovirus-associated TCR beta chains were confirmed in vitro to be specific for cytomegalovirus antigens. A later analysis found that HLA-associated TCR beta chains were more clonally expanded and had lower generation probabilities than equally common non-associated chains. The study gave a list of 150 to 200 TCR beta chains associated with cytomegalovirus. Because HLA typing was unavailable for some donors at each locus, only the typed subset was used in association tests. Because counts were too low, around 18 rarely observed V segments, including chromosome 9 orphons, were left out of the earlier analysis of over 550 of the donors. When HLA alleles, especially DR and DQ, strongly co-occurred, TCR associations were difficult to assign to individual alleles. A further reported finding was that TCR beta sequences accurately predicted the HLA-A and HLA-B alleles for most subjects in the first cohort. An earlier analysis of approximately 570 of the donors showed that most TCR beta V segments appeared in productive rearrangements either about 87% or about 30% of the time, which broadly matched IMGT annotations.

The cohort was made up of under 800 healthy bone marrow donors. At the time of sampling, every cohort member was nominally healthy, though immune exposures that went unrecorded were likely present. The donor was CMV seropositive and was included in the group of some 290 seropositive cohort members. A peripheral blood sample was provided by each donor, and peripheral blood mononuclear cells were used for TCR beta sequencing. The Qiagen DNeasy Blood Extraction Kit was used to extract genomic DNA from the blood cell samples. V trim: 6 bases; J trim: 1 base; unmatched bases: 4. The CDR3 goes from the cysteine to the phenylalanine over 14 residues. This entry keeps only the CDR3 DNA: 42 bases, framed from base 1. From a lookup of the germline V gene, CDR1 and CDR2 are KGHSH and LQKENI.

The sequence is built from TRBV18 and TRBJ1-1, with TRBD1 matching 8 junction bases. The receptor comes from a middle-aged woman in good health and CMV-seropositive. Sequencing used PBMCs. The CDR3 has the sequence CASSSTGGNTEAFF. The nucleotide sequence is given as TGTGCCAGCTCGTCTACAGGGGGGAACACTGAAGCTTTCTTT.